This TCR beta chain was identified in a study of beta chain features in type 1 diabetes. For the study at large: Examination of sorted cells across all samples involved 98,000,000 or so cells. Study-wide points: There was a moderate but significant shortening of TCRB CDR3s in all four CD4+ subsets of Type 1 diabetes patients. Over-representation of high TCR-expressing cells was a possible consequence of cDNA sequencing.

The study reverse transcribed the entire isolated RNA, so it sequenced expressed TCRB transcripts. Naive, central memory and regulatory T cell samples came to a mean of approximately 3.3 million reads. Generated by immunoSEQ multiplex PCR, the TCRdb table keeps only in-frame clones and is missing some. Of about 23,000 clones listed, 55% to 70% are singletons. About this clone: Its antigen is unidentified.

The material sequenced was Tregs from blood. This receptor was identified in a man younger than 30 with type 1 diabetes.

The CDR3 DNA reads as TGCAGCGTTAGGGAGGGGCGGACCGGGGAGCTGTTTTTT. Translating gives CSVREGRTGELFF. V is TRBV29-1 and J is TRBJ2-2, with 7 bases fitting TRBD2. From germline, CDR1 is SQVTM and CDR2 ANQGSEA. V shed 5 bases and J 5 bases; nucleotides not matched to a gene: 5. The CDR3 is made up of 13 amino acids.